The source of this TCR beta chain is a study of T cells in women clearing cervical HPV infection. The wider study: Controls were women whose single incident HPV16 infection cleared within 12 months without precancer or cancer. Study-level findings and limits: Controls had more TRBV6-7 (0.16%) than cases (roughly 0.11%). Repertoire richness, not evenness, was significantly elevated in CIN3+ cases versus controls.

Assay: immunoSEQ multiplex PCR; the TCRdb copy retains only in-frame clones and omits some. The sample includes roughly 28,000 clones. MY09/MY11 PCR detected cervical HPV DNA; dot-blot assigned genotypes. V was clipped by 1 base and J by 1 base, with 4 bases between them. The CDR3 loop spans 13 amino acids. As to this clone: Its specificity is unknown. The read terminates 3 residues ahead of where the CDR3 ends, so the germline J gene completes it.

This sequence was found in a woman between 18 and 69 years old with a cervical HPV16 infection that either progressed to CIN3+ or cleared (not recorded which). The chain carries TRBV12-3 or TRBV12-4 and TRBJ1-2; D is ambiguous. Sequencing input: blood buffy coat. The part of the CDR3 DNA that was read is TGTGCCAGCAGTTTAGGTCTTAACTATGGC. Its translation: CASSLGLNYG. The whole CDR3 sequence reads CASSLGLNYGYTF.